Described below is a single TCR beta chain sequence and its context. Trimming stripped 6 bases from V and 9 bases from J, with 10 bases between. CDR3 length: 11 residues. The germline V gene encodes CDR1 MNHEY and CDR2 SVGAGI. Participants' reported clinical history set cohort assignment. Recovered Cohort 3 donors showed two negative PCRs, clearance, or symptom resolution. The method was immunoSEQ multiplex PCR; TCRdb's version includes in-frame clones alone and lacks a portion of them. The sample records 360,000 or so clones, around 86% being singletons. The sample comes from a study of blood T cell repertoires in COVID-19. For the study at large: Material from acute and convalescent COVID-19 was sourced from the United States, Italy and Spain.

The sequenced sample consisted of PBMCs or T cells enriched from blood (not recorded which). This clonotype was sampled from a woman in her forties or fifties who had recovered from COVID-19. The chain recombines TRBV6-5 with TRBJ2-3; D may be TRBD1 (5 bases). The CDR3: CASRGLSTQYF. The CDR3 region has the DNA TGTGCCAGCAGGGGGCTGAGCACGCAGTATTTT.